This TCR beta chain was identified in a study of T-cell memory formation after mild COVID-19. TCRdb called the 5' RACE reads again in MiXCR, with one record for every CDR3 protein. The repertoire holds some 290,000 distinct CDR3 sequences, with around 15% as singletons. Many counts were recorded for this clonotype. Between the trimmed V and J ends, which lost 4 bases and 4 bases, there was a span of 15 bases. This CDR3 is built from 15 residues. In germline, CDR1 is SGHRS, CDR2 YFSETQ. Sequencing was done on a sample of PBMCs or a T cell subset sorted from them (not recorded which). The sequence was collected from a man younger than 35 who had mild COVID-19 (a few samples of this study predate the infection). Cell type and time point are not known. The rearrangement joins TRBV5-1 to TRBJ2-1; D is perhaps TRBD1 or TRBD2 (5 bases each). This chain's CDR3 is CASSSQPEGYNEQFF. CDR3 nucleotide sequence: TGCGCCAGCAGCAGCCAACCCGAGGGGTACAATGAGCAGTTCTTC.